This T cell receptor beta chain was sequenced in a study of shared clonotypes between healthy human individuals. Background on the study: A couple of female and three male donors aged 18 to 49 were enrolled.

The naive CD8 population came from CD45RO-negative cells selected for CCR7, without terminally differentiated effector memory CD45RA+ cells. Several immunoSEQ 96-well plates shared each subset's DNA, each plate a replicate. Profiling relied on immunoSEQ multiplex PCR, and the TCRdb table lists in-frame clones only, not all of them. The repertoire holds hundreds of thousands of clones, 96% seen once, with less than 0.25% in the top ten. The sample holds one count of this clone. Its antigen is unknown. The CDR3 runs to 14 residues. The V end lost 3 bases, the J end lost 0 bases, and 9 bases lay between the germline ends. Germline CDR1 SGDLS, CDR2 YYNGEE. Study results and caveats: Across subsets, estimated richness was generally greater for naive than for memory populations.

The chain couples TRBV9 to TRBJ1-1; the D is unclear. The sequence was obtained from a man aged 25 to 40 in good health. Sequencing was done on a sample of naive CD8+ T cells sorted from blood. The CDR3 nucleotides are TGTGCCAGCAGCGCCCCTCCTCTGAACACTGAAGCTTTCTTT. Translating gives CASSAPPLNTEAFF.